The subject of this entry is one T cell receptor beta chain. The antigen is not known. This entry is derived from a study of graft-versus-host responses after intestinal transplantation. Study-level information: Recipients were all induced with anti-thymocyte globulin, then given tacrolimus and steroids for about three years.

The length of the CDR3 is 12 residues. Trimming cost V 5 bases and J 8 bases, with 12 bases left between them. Per the germline V gene, CDR1 is MNHEY and CDR2 is SMNVEV (reference sequence). The data were produced by immunoSEQ multiplex PCR, yet TCRdb's version contains in-frame clones alone and is incomplete. This table holds nearly 95,000 clones, roughly 91% found once. The TCR originated in a human donor who received an intestinal transplant. The rearrangement uses TRBV27 and TRBJ1-2, with D perhaps matching TRBD1 (5 bases). The sample here was unstimulated CD8+ T cells sorted from spleen or lymph node cells, taken before intestinal transplant. The CDR3 is CASSDTGYGYTF. For the CDR3, the DNA is TGTGCCAGCAGTGACACAGGTTACGGCTACACCTTC.